These 27 T cell receptor beta chains originate from one sample sequenced in a study of blood T cell repertoires in COVID-19 (dated by TCRdb to 2018 to 2021). Libraries were constructed by the immunoSEQ multiplex PCR assay. In TCRdb, the immuneACCESS table is reduced to in-frame sequences with V and J assigned. These tables do not hold every clone; where another copy was compared, an unresolved V gene accounts for under half, and the others remain unexplained. For this sample there are 490,000 or so clones; approximately 91% appear just once. The ten most abundant clones make up around 8% of the sample. Material: PBMCs or T cells enriched from blood (not recorded which). These TCRs come from a woman between 55 and 75 years old who had recovered from COVID-19.

This rearrangement joins TRBV18 to TRBJ2-5; 13 nucleotides agree with TRBD2. The junction had 3 bases not matched to a gene; V was cut back by 4 bases and J by 1 base. The CDR3 contains 16 residues. The V gene's germline CDR1 is KGHSH and CDR2 LQKENI. Written as DNA, the CDR3 is TGTGCCAGCTCACGACTAGCGGGGGGTTTCCAAGAGACCCAGTACTTC. Translating it yields CASSRLAGGFQETQYF.

The gene calls are TRBV27 and TRBJ2-2; 8 positions agree with TRBD2. Germline V gives CDR1 MNHEY, CDR2 SMNVEV (reference sequence). The CDR3 loop spans 14 amino acids. Unmatched junction bases numbered 3, after V lost 3 bases and J lost 6 bases. CDR3 protein: CASSFGGGPGELFF. DNA for the CDR3: TGTGCCAGCAGTTTCGGGGGGGGCCCCGGGGAGCTGTTTTTT.

The chain carries TRBV9 and TRBJ1-2, with 7 bases that match TRBD1. The V gene's germline CDR1 is SGDLS and CDR2 YYNGEE. The CDR3 length is 15 residues. J was trimmed by 8 bases and V by 4 bases; bases with no gene match: 14. The CDR3 is CASSPGGTASWGYTF. CDR3 coding DNA: TGTGCCAGCAGCCCAGGGGGGACGGCCTCTTGGGGCTACACCTTC.

The gene calls are TRBV19 and TRBJ1-2; 7 nucleotides match TRBD1. With 4 bases clipped from V and 5 bases from J, the junction kept 13 bases outside the gene matches. The CDR3 runs 16 residues. Germline V gives CDR1 LNHDA, CDR2 SQIVND (reference sequence). For the CDR3, the DNA is TGTGCCAGTAGTACGACAGGGCAAAGACCCCTATATGGCTACACCTTC. Amino acid sequence: CASSTTGQRPLYGYTF.

The genes are TRBV18 and TRBJ2-5, with D unresolved. Germline V gene sequence: CDR1 KGHSH, CDR2 LQKENI. CDR3 length: 12 residues. V lost 4 bases to trimming and J lost 1 base, with 4 bases between them. The CDR3 DNA reads as TGTGCCAGCTCACTACTCCAAGAGACCCAGTACTTC. Encoded protein: CASSLLQETQYF.

The chain couples TRBV2 to TRBJ1-1; D ambiguous. Germline-derived CDR1 and CDR2 are SNHLY and FYNNEI. Trimming removed 7 bases from V and 1 base from J, with 10 bases in between. CDR3 length: 13 amino acids. In DNA form, the CDR3 reads TGTGCCAGCACCGGGGAGGCGAACACTGAAGCTTTCTTT. Residues: CASTGEANTEAFF.

This clone was seen only once. The gene calls are TRBV4-1 and TRBJ2-7; D may be TRBD1 (6 bases). The CDR3 has 15 amino acids. The V and J ends lost 0 bases and 2 bases respectively, with 11 bases between them. Germline V gene data show CDR1 as MGHRA and CDR2 as YSYEKL. The CDR3 reads CASSQDGYRAYEQYF. As DNA, the CDR3 is TGCGCCAGCAGCCAAGACGGGTACAGGGCCTACGAGCAGTACTTC.

The chain is built from TRBV3-1 (or the pseudogene TRBV3-2) and TRBJ2-1, with 10 nucleotides matching TRBD2. The CDR3 loop spans 18 amino acids. J gave up 4 bases and V 1 base, and 10 bases lay outside the gene matches. From germline, CDR1 is LGHDT and CDR2 YNNKEL (reference sequence). The CDR3 nucleotides read TGTGCCAGCAGCCAAGTGCTAGCGGGGGCCCTCACATACAATGAGCAGTTCTTC. Translation gives CASSQVLAGALTYNEQFF.

The chain carries TRBV5-4 and TRBJ1-2; 10 bases are shared with TRBD1. Germline values: CDR1 SGHNT, CDR2 YYREEE (reference sequence). The CDR3 is 17 amino acids. With 5 bases clipped from V and 4 bases from J, the junction kept 14 bases outside the gene matches. The CDR3 DNA reads as TGTGCCAGCAGTTTTTGGACAGGGGGGCCAACCCTCTATGGCTACACCTTC. Its protein product is CASSFWTGGPTLYGYTF.

Only one count was recorded for this clone. V and J are TRBV19 and TRBJ1-2; D possibly corresponds to TRBD1 (6 bases). Trimming removed 5 bases from V and 4 bases from J, with 14 bases in between. Per the germline V gene, CDR1 is LNHDA and CDR2 is SQIVND (reference sequence). The CDR3 totals 14 residues. The CDR3 protein is CASSSDRWTYGYTF. The CDR3 bases are TGTGCCAGTAGTTCAGACAGGTGGACCTATGGCTACACCTTC.

This clone was counted only a few times. The rearrangement links TRBV6-5 to TRBJ1-6; 8 bases match TRBD1. With V trimmed by 0 bases and J by 7 bases, 5 bases remained unmatched. CDR1 and CDR2 from the germline V gene are MNHEY and SVGAGI. The CDR3 has 16 residues. CDR3 coding DNA: TGTGCCAGCAGTTACTCGCAGGGGGCAGGGAATTCACCCCTCCACTTT. It specifies CASSYSQGAGNSPLHF.

The V call is TRBV3-1 (or the pseudogene TRBV3-2), the J call TRBJ2-7; D is unclear. The CDR3 spans 15 residues. Per germline, CDR1 LGHDT and CDR2 YNNKEL (reference sequence). The V end lost 0 bases, the J end lost 0 bases, and 9 bases lay between the germline ends. Here the CDR3 DNA reads TGTGCCAGCAGCCAAGACACGCGGAGCTCCTACGAGCAGTACTTC. The encoded protein is CASSQDTRSSYEQYF.

The V call is TRBV30, the J call TRBJ1-3; the D is unclear. The CDR3 spans 14 residues. Trimming took off 3 bases at V and 0 bases at J, with 9 bases between the two ends. Germline lookup yields CDR1 GTSNPN and CDR2 SVGIG (reference sequence). The CDR3 nucleotides are TGTGCCTGGAGACCAAACAGCTCTGGAAACACCATATATTTT. Translation gives CAWRPNSSGNTIYF.

The V gene is TRBV5-8, the J gene TRBJ2-2; 10 nucleotides match TRBD2. With V trimmed by 0 bases and J by 4 bases, 6 bases remained unmatched. The germline CDR1 and CDR2 sequences are SGHTS and YDEGEE. This CDR3 has 17 residues. DNA for the CDR3: TGTGCCAGCAGCTTGGGGGCTAGCGGGGGAAGCACCGGGGAGCTGTTTTTT. Residues: CASSLGASGGSTGELFF. Together with reference TRBV5-8 and TRBJ2-2, the CDR3 gives the full variable domain: EAGVTQSPTHLIKTRGQQATLRCSPISGHTSVYWYQQALGLGLQFLLWYDEGEERNRGNFPPRFSGRQFPNYSSELNVNALELEDSALYLCASSLGASGGSTGELFFGEGSRLTVL.

In this sample, this clone turned up once. This chain joins TRBV11-3 and TRBJ1-1; 7 bases map to TRBD1. Trimming cost V 5 bases and J 2 bases; bases outside gene matches: 8. The CDR3 is made up of 15 amino acids. Germline lookup yields CDR1 SGHNT and CDR2 YENEEA. CDR3 DNA: TGTGCCAGCAGCCTTGCCGGGACAGCCAACACTGAAGCTTTCTTT. This encodes CASSLAGTANTEAFF. The full variable domain, in which reference TRBV11-3 and TRBJ1-1 provide the parts outside the CDR3, is EAGVVQSPRYKIIEKKQPVAFWCNPISGHNTLYWYLQNLGQGPELLIRYENEEAVDDSQLPKDRFSAERLKGVDSTLKIQPAELGDSAVYLCASSLAGTANTEAFFGQGTRLTVV.

CDR3 residues: CASSPRMTGRQETQYF. The CDR3 nucleotides are TGTGCCAGCAGCCCGCGAATGACAGGGAGGCAAGAGACCCAGTACTTC. The chain links TRBV14 to TRBJ2-5; D is perhaps TRBD1 (7 bases). V lost 4 bases and J 2 bases, leaving 17 bases between the germline ends. This CDR3 contains 16 residues. Germline CDR1 SGHDN, CDR2 FVKESK.

This chain uses TRBV14 with TRBJ1-2; D is unclear. Germline V gene lookup returns CDR1 SGHDN and CDR2 FVKESK. The CDR3 runs 13 residues. Trimming took off 4 bases at V and 4 bases at J, with 10 bases between the two ends. CDR3 sequence (DNA): TGTGCCAGCAGCCGCGGACGGGGCTATGGCTACACCTTC. Its protein product is CASSRGRGYGYTF. The full variable domain, completed using reference TRBV14 and TRBJ1-2, is EAGVTQFPSHSVIEKGQTVTLRCDPISGHDNLYWYRRVMGKEIKFLLHFVKESKQDESGMPNNRFLAERTGGTYSTLKVQPAELEDSGVYFCASSRGRGYGYTFGSGTRLTVV.

The V gene is TRBV29-1, the J gene TRBJ2-3; no clear D gene. CDR1 SQVTM and CDR2 ANQGSEA come from the germline V gene. V was trimmed by 3 bases and J by 0 bases, leaving 7 bases between them. This CDR3 contains 13 residues. The CDR3 coding sequence is TGCAGCGTTGAGGGCAGGAGCACAGATACGCAGTATTTT. Its protein product is CSVEGRSTDTQYF.

The gene calls are TRBV25-1 and TRBJ2-4; TRBD2 is a possible D gene (6 bases). The CDR3 is 15 amino acids. V lost 4 bases and J lost 0, with 10 bases in between. In germline, CDR1 is MGHDK, CDR2 SYGVNS. CDR3 amino acids: CASSGVGGAKNIQYF. CDR3 sequence (DNA): TGTGCCAGCAGTGGTGTGGGAGGAGCCAAAAACATTCAGTACTTC.

The chain couples TRBV7-2 to TRBJ2-3; TRBD2 aligns across 12 bases. Trimming removed 5 bases from V and 8 bases from J; junction bases left unmatched: 8. There are 15 residues in the CDR3. Germline values: CDR1 SGHTA, CDR2 FQGNSA. Written as DNA, the CDR3 is TGTGCCAGCAGCATCCTAGCGGGGGGGCCTGGTACGCAGTATTTT. It is translated as CASSILAGGPGTQYF.

The V call is TRBV3-1 (or the pseudogene TRBV3-2), the J call TRBJ1-1; D call uncertain. The germline V gene encodes CDR1 LGHDT and CDR2 YNNKEL (reference sequence). This CDR3 has 13 amino acids. The ends were cut back, 4 bases at V and 8 bases at J, with 14 bases in the middle. The CDR3 DNA reads as TGTGCCAGCAGCCCCCTGGGCATCCCCGAAGCTTTCTTT. Translation gives CASSPLGIPEAFF.

The CDR3 loop reads CASSQGRGSYEQYV. CDR3 DNA: TGTGCCAGCAGCCAAGGGAGAGGCTCCTACGAGCAGTACGTC. The rearrangement uses TRBV3-1 (or the pseudogene TRBV3-2) and TRBJ2-7; no clear D. The germline CDR1 and CDR2 sequences are LGHDT and YNNKEL (reference sequence). CDR3 length: 14 amino acids. V was clipped by 1 base and J by 0 bases, with 7 bases between them.

This chain links TRBV28 with TRBJ1-1, with TRBD1 matching over 8 bases. V lost 8 bases to trimming and J lost 1 base; unmatched junction nucleotides: 3. The CDR3 has 13 amino acids. The germline V gene encodes CDR1 MDHEN and CDR2 SYDVKM. CDR3 nucleotide sequence: TGTGCCAGCGGCGACAGGGGGAACACTGAAGCTTTCTTT. Its protein is CASGDRGNTEAFF.

The chain has TRBV24-1 and TRBJ1-5, with D perhaps TRBD1 (6 bases). The CDR3 is made up of 16 amino acids. V lost 3 bases to trimming and J lost 1 base, with 12 bases between them. In germline, CDR1 is KGHDR, CDR2 SFDVKD. The CDR3 sequence: CATSDPQGASNQPQHF. CDR3 DNA sequence: TGTGCCACCAGTGATCCACAGGGTGCCAGCAATCAGCCCCAGCATTTT.

V usage is TRBV4-1 and J usage is TRBJ2-4; 8 bases align to TRBD2. The trim removed 3 bases at V and 8 bases at J, leaving 6 bases unmatched. Germline V gene lookup returns CDR1 MGHRA and CDR2 YSYEKL. The CDR3 contains 14 residues. The CDR3 loop reads CASSQGSGADIQYF. CDR3 sequence (DNA): TGCGCCAGCAGCCAGGGTAGCGGGGCGGACATTCAGTACTTC.

J is TRBJ1-1 and V is TRBV27; D ambiguous. This CDR3 is 11 amino acids long. CDR1 MNHEY and CDR2 SMNVEV come from the germline V gene (reference sequence). V lost 8 bases and J 6 bases, leaving 10 bases between the germline ends. In DNA form, the CDR3 reads TGTGCCAGCGGGCCTACAGCTGAAGCTTTCTTT. It yields the protein CASGPTAEAFF.

The V call is TRBV29-1, the J call TRBJ1-6, with TRBD1 matching 10 bases. This CDR3 has 14 amino acids. Germline loops: CDR1 SQVTM, CDR2 ANQGSEA. V gave up 7 bases and J gave up 5 bases; unmatched junction bases: 5. CDR3 protein: CSAGTGVHNSPLHF. The CDR3 bases are TGCAGCGCCGGGACAGGGGTTCATAATTCACCCCTCCACTTT.